This TCR beta chain stems from a study of CD8+CD57+ T cells in acquired aplastic anemia. Across the study: CD4+ reads averaged about 10.8 million in healthy donors.

The TCR beta profiling, which covered VDJ combination and CDR3 sequence, was carried out using genomic DNA as the template. Each CDR3 protein is one row after TCRdb ran MiXCR on the reads. In the table there are about 210,000 distinct CDR3 sequences, approximately 60% of which are singletons. As to this clonotype: Its specificity is unknown.

The length of the CDR3 is 13 residues. Germline V gene data show CDR1 as DFQATT and CDR2 as SNEGSKA (reference sequence). The germline V and J ends were trimmed by 3 bases and 4 bases, with 13 bases remaining between them. Study-wide results and caveats: The study found no significant CD8+ Simpson's diversity difference between patients and controls.

The material sequenced was sorted CD4+, CD8+, or CD8+CD57+ T cells (not recorded which) from PBMCs. The clonotype originates from a human donor in good health. The chain combines TRBV20-1 with TRBJ2-7, with a weak D call TRBD1 (6 bases). CDR3 sequence: CSARPGHVYEQYF. The CDR3 bases are TGCAGTGCTAGGCCGGGACATGTGTACGAGCAGTACTTC.